These 8 T cell receptor beta chains were sequenced from one sample in a study of patients and donors after allogeneic stem cell transplantation. One entry per CDR3 protein, called by TCRdb with MiXCR from the RT-PCR reads. Of about 400,000 distinct CDR3 sequences listed, under 20% were seen once; the top ten hold 6% to 8%. The sample consisted of blood, either unsorted or a sorted T cell fraction (not recorded which). The source is a human donor who was either an allogeneic HSCT recipient or a stem cell or donor lymphocyte infusion donor (not recorded which). It is not recorded whose cells these are; they may come from a transplant donor.

The V gene is TRBV5-1, the J gene TRBJ2-6, with 10 nucleotides matching TRBD1. The CDR3 is 18 residues long. From germline, CDR1 is SGHRS and CDR2 YFSETQ. J gave up 0 bases and V 0 bases, and 3 bases lay outside the gene matches. CDR3 in amino acids: CASSLGTGGSSGANVLTF. In DNA form, the CDR3 reads TGCGCCAGCAGCTTGGGGACAGGGGGGAGCTCTGGGGCCAACGTCCTGACTTTC.

CDR3 protein: CASSLDRAGGVYEQYF. The CDR3 coding sequence is TGTGCCAGCAGCTTGGACAGAGCGGGTGGGGTCTACGAGCAGTACTTC. V usage is TRBV7-6 and J usage is TRBJ2-7; D tentatively fits TRBD1 or TRBD2 (6 bases each). Deletions cut 3 bases from V and 3 bases from J, with 18 bases between. Germline CDR1 is SGHVS and CDR2 is FNYEAQ. This CDR3 spans 16 amino acids.

This clonotype was counted only a few times. The J gene is TRBJ2-5, the V gene TRBV9, with D perhaps matching TRBD2 (6 bases). The germline gives CDR1 SGDLS, CDR2 YYNGEE. This CDR3 has 15 residues. V lost 4 bases and J 4 bases, leaving 17 bases between the germline ends. The CDR3 region is CASSPQPGLGETQYF. The CDR3 DNA is TGTGCCAGCAGCCCGCAACCGGGACTCGGAGAGACCCAGTACTTC. Using reference TRBV9 and TRBJ2-5 for the parts outside the CDR3, the full variable domain is DSGVTQTPKHLITATGQRVTLRCSPRSGDLSVYWYQQSLDQGLQFLIQYYNGEERAKGNILERFSAQQFPDLHSELNLSSLELGDSALYFCASSPQPGLGETQYFGPGTRLLVL.

The rearrangement links TRBV5-1 to TRBJ1-5; TRBD1 matches 9 bases. This CDR3 comprises 14 residues. Trimming cost V 0 bases and J 10 bases; bases outside gene matches: 5. Germline lookup yields CDR1 SGHRS and CDR2 YFSETQ. The CDR3 sequence is CASSLGQGVYPQHF. CDR3 in DNA: TGCGCCAGCAGCTTGGGACAGGGGGTCTACCCCCAGCATTTT.

The sample holds a few counts of this clonotype. The chain carries TRBV5-1 and TRBJ2-2, with 7 bases that match TRBD1. The CDR3 sequence is 14 residues long. Per the germline V gene, CDR1 is SGHRS and CDR2 is YFSETQ. The J segment lost 5 bases and the V segment lost 7 bases, leaving 8 bases of the junction unmatched. CDR3 DNA: TGCGCCAGCGAACGGGACAGCCCAACCGGGGAGCTGTTTTTT. Its translation is CASERDSPTGELFF.

This clonotype appeared a few times. The J gene is TRBJ2-3, the V gene TRBV11-3; 7 nucleotides line up with TRBD2. Germline V gene data show CDR1 as SGHNT and CDR2 as YENEEA. Trimming removed 1 base from V and 4 bases from J; junction bases left unmatched: 8. The CDR3 is made up of 16 amino acids. CDR3 sequence: CASSLVIGGGADTQYF. The CDR3 nucleotides are TGTGCCAGCAGCTTAGTTATTGGCGGGGGTGCAGATACGCAGTATTTT.

The chain joins TRBV7-2 to TRBJ2-7; D uncertain. CDR1 SGHTA and CDR2 FQGNSA come from the germline V gene. V lost 5 bases, J lost 3 bases, and 17 bases lay in between. The CDR3 sequence is 15 residues long. In nucleotides, the CDR3 is TGTGCCAGCAGCCAGCAGAAGGGATTCGGCTACGAGCAGTACTTC. Protein product: CASSQQKGFGYEQYF.

This clonotype was recorded a few times. This sequence joins TRBV4-2 and TRBJ2-4; D is possibly TRBD1 or TRBD2 (5 bases each). V lost 1 base to trimming and J lost 1 base, with 5 bases between them. Germline loops: CDR1 LGHNA, CDR2 YNFKEQ. This CDR3 has 14 amino acids. CDR3 region: CASSQGGAKNIQYF. In DNA form, the CDR3 reads TGTGCCAGCAGCCAAGGGGGGGCCAAAAACATTCAGTACTTC.